This T cell receptor (beta chain) was obtained from a study of cytomegalovirus exposure and HLA in healthy donors. This clone was seen more than once but under ten times. The antigen remains unidentified. Though nominally healthy at sampling, donors likely had unrecorded immune exposures. 60 Vbeta and 13 Jbeta primers were used in PCR. The repertoire was sequenced with immunoSEQ multiplex PCR; TCRdb's copy has only in-frame clones and lacks some. The repertoire has about 97,000 clones, around 81% of them found once; the top ten carry approximately 5.4%. General study points: The authors reported that TCR beta sequences could predict HLA-A and HLA-B alleles. These predictions were accurate for most subjects in the first cohort.

V dropped 3 bases and J dropped 6; count of bases not matched to a gene: 12. CDR1 is MDHEN, CDR2 SYDVKM, per germline. The CDR3 covers 17 residues. The clonotype originates from a man aged 35 to 55 in good health and CMV-seropositive. Sequencing was done on a sample of PBMCs. The rearrangement joins TRBV28 to TRBJ2-1, with TRBD2 identical over 9 bases. CDR3 loop: CASSFLMRGRALNEQFF. The CDR3 region has the DNA TGTGCCAGCAGTTTTTTGATGCGCGGGAGGGCCCTCAATGAGCAGTTCTTC.